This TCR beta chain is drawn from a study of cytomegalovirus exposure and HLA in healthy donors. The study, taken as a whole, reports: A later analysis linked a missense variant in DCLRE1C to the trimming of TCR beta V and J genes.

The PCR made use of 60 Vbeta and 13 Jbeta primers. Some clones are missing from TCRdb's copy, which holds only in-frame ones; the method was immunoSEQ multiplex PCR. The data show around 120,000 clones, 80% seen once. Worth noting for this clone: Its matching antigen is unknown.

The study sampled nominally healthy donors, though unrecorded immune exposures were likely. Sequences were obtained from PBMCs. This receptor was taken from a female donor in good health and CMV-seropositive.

The CDR3 reads CASSLGPSSGRADTQYF. The CDR3 coding sequence is TGCGCCAGCAGCTTGGGCCCATCTTCCGGGAGGGCAGATACGCAGTATTTT. V and J are TRBV5-1 and TRBJ2-3; 8 positions match TRBD2. V shed 0 bases, J shed 4 bases, and the junction held 10 bases outside the gene matches. This CDR3 comprises 17 residues. Germline values: CDR1 SGHRS, CDR2 YFSETQ.